The 20 T cell receptor beta chains reported below all come from one sample, sequenced in a study of breast tumors, draining lymph nodes, adjacent tissues. Via MiXCR, TCRdb re-called the multiplex PCR reads, giving one row per CDR3 protein. The data show fewer than 200,000 distinct CDR3 sequences, approximately 30% seen once. The lymph nodes were axillary draining lymph nodes from breast cancer patients. Sequencing was performed on axillary lymph node tissue. The receptors come from a female donor with breast cancer. Some clones in this sample may be carry-over from other donors' samples.

This clonotype was recorded a few times. The chain links TRBV3-1 to TRBJ2-1; 7 positions match TRBD1. The V gene's germline CDR1 is LGHDT and CDR2 YNNKEL (reference sequence). This CDR3 has 15 amino acids. V lost 4 bases and J lost 3; bases outside the gene matches: 6. The CDR3, as DNA: TGTGCCAGCAGCCTGATAAGACAGGGCTACAATGAGCAGTTCTTC. It encodes CASSLIRQGYNEQFF.

This sequence joins TRBV20-1 and TRBJ2-2, with 8 bases identical to TRBD2. V lost 6 bases and J lost 4; bases outside the gene matches: 19. Germline lookup yields CDR1 DFQATT and CDR2 SNEGSKA (reference sequence). The CDR3 is 18 amino acids. The CDR3 reads CSAAGTRDTQGGTGELFF. DNA for the CDR3: TGCAGTGCCGCAGGGACTAGGGATACGCAGGGAGGCACCGGGGAGCTGTTTTTT.

This clonotype was seen ten or more times. This chain uses TRBV15 with TRBJ1-5; 12 bases are shared with TRBD1. The V segment lost 4 bases and the J segment 5 bases; nucleotides outside the gene matches: 6. The CDR3 is made up of 16 amino acids. CDR1 and CDR2 (germline): LNHNV, YYDKDF (reference sequence). This CDR3 reads CATSTRDRGRDQPQHF. For the CDR3, the DNA is TGTGCCACCAGCACCCGGGACAGGGGGCGCGATCAGCCCCAGCATTTT. Complete variable domain (other parts from reference TRBV15 and TRBJ1-5): DAMVIQNPRYQVTQFGKPVTLSCSQTLNHNVMYWYQQKSSQAPKLLFHYYDKDFNNEADTPDNFQSRRPNTSFCFLDIRSPGLGDTAMYLCATSTRDRGRDQPQHFGDGTRLSIL.

This clonotype was detected ten times or more. The chain is built from TRBV7-8 and TRBJ1-6; D gene ambiguous. The CDR3 contains 19 residues. Germline lookup yields CDR1 SGHVS and CDR2 FQNEAQ. V gave up 1 base and J gave up 6 bases, with 22 bases separating them. CDR3 nucleotide sequence: TGTGCCAGCAGCTTAGAGTTTCTTGTGGTTGCTGAGGTTAATTCACCCCTCCACTTT. It encodes CASSLEFLVVAEVNSPLHF.

With respect to this clonotype: A much more abundant neighbour one base away suggests this may be a read error. This rearrangement joins TRBV6-6 to TRBJ1-2; tentatively, D is TRBD1 (6 bases). The CDR3 runs 14 residues. The V end lost 4 bases, the J end lost 3 bases, and 12 bases lay between the germline ends. The germline V gene encodes CDR1 MNHNY and CDR2 SVGAGI (reference sequence). The CDR3 DNA sequence: TGTGCCAGCAGTTTGGACAGCGTTGACTATGGCTACACCTTC. Its protein is CASSLDSVDYGYTF.

This clonotype was detected ten times or more. The chain is built from TRBV20-1 and TRBJ2-3, with TRBD2 identical over 13 bases. J lost 6 bases, V lost 6 bases, and 6 bases had no gene match. This CDR3 is 14 amino acids long. Germline CDR1 is DFQATT and CDR2 is SNEGSKA (reference sequence). CDR3 loop: CSAPGLAGFDTQYF. The CDR3 DNA is TGCAGTGCCCCGGGACTAGCGGGGTTTGATACGCAGTATTTT.

Concerning this clonotype: A read error may explain this, as a much larger clone is one base away. V gene TRBV6-6 combines with J gene TRBJ2-3; 8 nucleotides line up with TRBD1. The CDR3 extends over 14 amino acids. Germline values: CDR1 MNHNY, CDR2 SVGAGI (reference sequence). CDR3 sequence (DNA): TGTGCCAGCAACAAGGACAGGGTGACAGATGCGCAGTATTTT. Protein sequence: CASNKDRVTDAQYF.

This clonotype was counted at least ten times. V is TRBV11-2 and J is TRBJ2-5; perhaps TRBD2 as D (6 bases). V was clipped by 1 base and J by 5 bases, with 11 bases between them. Per germline, CDR1 SGHAT and CDR2 FQNNGV. The CDR3 is made up of 14 amino acids. CDR3 region: CASSLGGVPETQYF. The CDR3 region has the DNA TGTGCCAGCAGCTTAGGGGGGGTGCCGGAGACCCAGTACTTC.

Concerning this clonotype: This may be a read error, as it is one base from a much larger clone. The rearrangement links TRBV5-1 to TRBJ2-1; D gene unclear. The CDR3 is 13 residues long. Per the germline V gene, CDR1 is SGHRS and CDR2 is YFSETQ. CDR3 nucleotide sequence: TGCGCCAGCAACTTCGATTCCTACAATGACCAGTTCTTC. Translating gives CASNFDSYNDQFF. The variable domain in full, completed from reference TRBV5-1 and TRBJ2-1, reads KAGVTQTPRYLIKTRGQQVTLSCSPISGHRSVSWYQQTPGQGLQFLFEYFSETQRNKGNFPGRFSGRQFSNSRSEMNVSTLELGDSALYLCASNFDSYNDQFFGPGTRLTVL.

Points on this clonotype: This may come from a read error, since a much larger clone is one base off. The chain has TRBV6-1 and TRBJ2-7; possible D gene TRBD2, 5 bases. Germline CDR1 and CDR2: MNHNS and SASEGT. Trimming shortened V by 8 bases and J by 2 bases, and 22 bases separated the two germline ends. This CDR3 is 16 amino acids long. CDR3 amino acids: CASGYSRGRRTYEQYF. As DNA, the CDR3 is TGTGCCAGCGGTTACTCGAGAGGACGGAGGACCTACGAGCAGTACTTC.

This clonotype was seen at least ten times. This chain's CDR3 is CASTPEPRGNEQFF. The CDR3 DNA is TGTGCCAGCACCCCCGAACCCAGGGGAAATGAGCAGTTCTTC. The V and J genes are TRBV9 and TRBJ2-1; D may be TRBD1 (6 bases). Trimming removed 6 bases from V and 7 bases from J, with 17 bases in between. The CDR3 length is 14 residues. The germline V gene has CDR1 SGDLS and CDR2 YYNGEE.

There are many counts of this clonotype. CDR3 residues: CASSVAGIPGEKLFF. Written as DNA, the CDR3 is TGTGCCAGCAGCGTAGCAGGCATCCCTGGGGAAAAACTGTTTTTT. V and J are TRBV9 and TRBJ1-4, with no clear D. This CDR3 is 15 amino acids long. The V end was cut by 0 bases, the J end by 8 bases, with 14 bases between. CDR1 and CDR2 from the germline V gene are SGDLS and YYNGEE.

There are many counts of this clonotype. The V gene is TRBV2, the J gene TRBJ2-7; 8 bases fit TRBD1. The CDR3 has 14 amino acids. The germline V gene encodes CDR1 SNHLY and CDR2 FYNNEI. Trimming removed 8 bases from V and 0 bases from J; junction bases left unmatched: 6. CDR3 loop: CASQTGDSSYEQYF. CDR3 sequence (DNA): TGTGCCAGCCAGACAGGGGATAGCTCCTACGAGCAGTACTTC.

The V gene is TRBV7-9, the J gene TRBJ1-6; possible D gene TRBD1, 5 bases. Germline V gene lookup returns CDR1 SEHNR and CDR2 FQNEAQ (reference sequence). Between the trimmed V and J ends, which lost 6 bases and 0 bases, there was a span of 21 bases. The CDR3 is 19 amino acids. The CDR3 DNA follows: TGTGCCAGCAGTTTGGGACTAGCGGGCCTCAGCTCCTATAATTCACCCCTCCACTTT. Its translation: CASSLGLAGLSSYNSPLHF.

Comments on this clonotype: One end of the junction does not line up with germline, which may come from a read error. The rearrangement uses TRBV20-1 and TRBJ2-3; TRBD2 agrees at 7 bases. CDR3 length equals 13 residues. CDR1 is DFQATT, CDR2 SNEGSKA, per germline (reference sequence). CDR3 residues: CSAIAGATDAQYF. CDR3 nucleotide sequence: TGCAGTGCTATTGCGGGAGCCACAGATGCGCAGTATTTT.

Ten or more counts support this clonotype. The chain uses TRBV20-1 and TRBJ2-5; 7 nucleotides align to TRBD2. The CDR3 totals 17 residues. J was trimmed by 7 bases and V by 0 bases; bases with no gene match: 17. Germline-derived CDR1 and CDR2 are DFQATT and SNEGSKA (reference sequence). The chain's CDR3 is CSARDWGGGGSVVTQYF. Here the CDR3 DNA reads TGCAGTGCTAGAGATTGGGGGGGGGGAGGATCCGTTGTGACCCAGTACTTC.

There are a few counts of this clonotype. The chain has TRBV3-1 and TRBJ1-2; D ambiguous. This CDR3 has 15 amino acids. The germline gives CDR1 LGHDT, CDR2 YNNKEL (reference sequence). V was shortened by 4 bases and J by 0 bases, with 12 bases between the two germline ends. CDR3 residues: CASSPILRANYGYTF. CDR3 sequence (DNA): TGTGCCAGCAGCCCGATCCTCCGAGCTAACTATGGCTACACCTTC.

For this clonotype: Germline and junction disagree at one end, which may indicate a read error. The chain combines TRBV19 with TRBJ1-4, with 7 bases fitting TRBD1. The CDR3 covers 14 residues. Per germline, CDR1 LNHDA and CDR2 SQIVND (reference sequence). CDR3 residues: CASSWDSPNEKLFF. CDR3 coding DNA: TGTGCCAGTAGTTGGGACAGTCCGAATGAAAAACTGTTCTTT.

This rearrangement joins TRBV27 to TRBJ2-1, with D unresolved. The CDR3 totals 15 residues. V was clipped by 0 bases and J by 4 bases, with 10 bases between them. Germline V CDR1 and CDR2: MNHEY, SMNVEV (reference sequence). The CDR3 DNA reads TGTGCCAGCAGTTTATCGCTAACCACTTACAATGAGCAGTTCTTC. It specifies CASSLSLTTYNEQFF.

The chain couples TRBV6-6 to TRBJ2-1, with D maybe TRBD1 (6 bases). Looked up from germline, CDR1 is MNHNY and CDR2 is SVGAGI (reference sequence). The CDR3 is 8 residues long. CDR3: CAIGGQFF. CDR3 in DNA: TGTGCGATAGGGGGGCAGTTCTTC.